These 12 T cell receptor beta chains came from one sample sequenced in a study of blood T cell repertoires in COVID-19 (dated by TCRdb to 2020 to 2022). The library was generated by the immunoSEQ multiplex PCR assay. TCRdb re-hosts the immuneACCESS table, in-frame sequences only. Its copies lack some clones; in the studies checked, an unresolved V gene accounts for under half of them, and the cause for the rest is not known. Here the sample has about 300,000 clones; under 90% occur a single time. The ten most abundant clones make up around 4% of the sample. The sequencing input was PBMCs or T cells enriched from blood (not recorded which). These receptor sequences come from a man aged 25 to 40 who had recovered from COVID-19.

J is TRBJ2-2 and V is TRBV5-1, with a possible D match to TRBD1 (6 bases). CDR1 is SGHRS and CDR2 is YFSETQ in the germline V gene. The V gene lost 0 bases and the J gene lost 6 bases, with 12 bases spanning the gap. This CDR3 region has 15 residues. CDR3 loop: CASSLARQGSGELFF. The CDR3 region has the DNA TGCGCCAGCAGCTTGGCCCGGCAGGGGTCCGGGGAGCTGTTTTTT.

The genes are TRBV19 and TRBJ2-7, with 13 positions matching TRBD2. Germline V gene lookup returns CDR1 LNHDA and CDR2 SQIVND (reference sequence). V lost 4 bases and J lost 1; bases outside the gene matches: 1. This CDR3 is 15 amino acids long. The CDR3 region is CASSRGLAGSYEQYF. In DNA, the CDR3 is TGTGCCAGTAGTAGGGGACTAGCGGGGTCCTACGAGCAGTACTTC.

DNA of the CDR3: TGTGCCAGCAGTCCCGGGACAGGGGGCTACACCGGGGAGCTGTTTTTT. As protein: CASSPGTGGYTGELFF. V and J are TRBV28 and TRBJ2-2, with TRBD1 matching over 12 bases. Germline V gives CDR1 MDHEN, CDR2 SYDVKM. This CDR3 is 16 amino acids long. V gave up 5 bases and J gave up 3 bases; unmatched junction bases: 4.

This clone was detected only a few times. DNA of the CDR3: TGTGCCAGCAGTTCCACAGGGGACTATGGCTACACCTTC. This sequence encodes CASSSTGDYGYTF. The V gene is TRBV27, the J gene TRBJ1-2; 7 bases are shared with TRBD1. CDR1 is MNHEY and CDR2 is SMNVEV in the germline V gene (reference sequence). The CDR3 runs to 13 residues. V shed 4 bases and J 3 bases; nucleotides not matched to a gene: 2.

The chain employs TRBV14 and TRBJ2-5; 11 nucleotides agree with TRBD1. CDR1 SGHDN and CDR2 FVKESK come from the germline V gene. V dropped 1 base and J dropped 5; count of bases not matched to a gene: 3. The CDR3 is 15 residues long. Written as DNA, the CDR3 is TGTGCCAGCAGCCAAGGGACAGGGGGCTTGGAGACCCAGTACTTC. Amino acid sequence: CASSQGTGGLETQYF.

The chain recombines TRBV4-1 with TRBJ2-5, with TRBD1 matching over 9 bases. The germline V gene encodes CDR1 MGHRA and CDR2 YSYEKL. V lost 0 bases, J lost 7 bases, and 6 bases stayed unmatched. The CDR3 has 15 residues. CDR3 sequence: CASSQEVQGARTQYF. The CDR3, as DNA: TGCGCCAGCAGCCAAGAAGTACAGGGGGCGCGGACCCAGTACTTC.

The chain links TRBV2 to TRBJ2-7; 12 positions agree with TRBD2. The germline gives CDR1 SNHLY, CDR2 FYNNEI. The trim removed 4 bases at V and 2 bases at J, leaving 0 bases unmatched. The CDR3 has 14 amino acids. The CDR3 nucleotides are TGTGCCAGCAGTGGGACTAGCGGGGCCTACGAGCAGTACTTC. This translates into CASSGTSGAYEQYF. The full variable domain, completed using reference TRBV2 and TRBJ2-7, is EPEVTQTPSHQVTQMGQEVILRCVPISNHLYFYWYRQILGQKVEFLVSFYNNEISEKSEIFDDQFSVERPDGSNFTLKIRSTKLEDSAMYFCASSGTSGAYEQYFGPGTRLTVT.

V and J are TRBV21-1 and TRBJ2-2; TRBD1, the table's D call, was not compared with the DNA. TRBV21-1 has pseudogene status. The CDR3 length is 17 residues. The CDR3 loop reads CASSNLGAGRVTGELFF. The DNA of the CDR3 is TGTGCCAGCAGCAACCTTGGGGCAGGGCGAGTCACCGGGGAGCTGTTTTTT.

The CDR3 here is CASSFPGWVGQNTEAFF. For the CDR3, the DNA is TGTGCCAGCAGTTTCCCCGGTTGGGTTGGGCAAAACACTGAAGCTTTCTTT. The rearrangement links TRBV28 to TRBJ1-1, with D unclear. V lost 3 bases, J lost 2 bases, and 19 bases lay in between. The CDR3 loop spans 17 amino acids. Germline loops: CDR1 MDHEN, CDR2 SYDVKM.

This clone was recorded at least ten times. This chain joins TRBV4-2 and TRBJ2-7, with 15 bases that match TRBD2. The CDR3 is 16 amino acids. Germline V gene lookup returns CDR1 LGHNA and CDR2 YNFKEQ. J lost 0 bases, V lost 5 bases, and 2 bases had no gene match. The CDR3 DNA follows: TGTGCCAGCAGCTGGACTAGCGGGGGGGGCTCCTACGAGCAGTACTTC. Its translation: CASSWTSGGGSYEQYF.

This rearrangement joins TRBV6-1 to TRBJ2-7, with D possibly being TRBD2 (6 bases). This CDR3 contains 13 residues. Deletions cut 1 base from V and 6 bases from J, with 10 bases between. Germline assignment: CDR1 MNHNS and CDR2 SASEGT. CDR3 DNA: TGTGCCAGCAGTGAAGGTCTAGCGAGCGAGCAGTACTTC. Encoded protein: CASSEGLASEQYF.

V and J are TRBV7-9 and TRBJ2-7; 9 positions agree with TRBD1. The germline CDR1 and CDR2 sequences are SEHNR and FQNEAQ (reference sequence). The V gene end was trimmed by 3 bases and the J gene end by 2 bases; junction bases not matched to a gene: 5. CDR3 size: 15 residues. CDR3 sequence reads: CASSFGTGNPYEQYF. The CDR3 bases are TGTGCCAGCAGCTTCGGGACAGGGAACCCCTACGAGCAGTACTTC.